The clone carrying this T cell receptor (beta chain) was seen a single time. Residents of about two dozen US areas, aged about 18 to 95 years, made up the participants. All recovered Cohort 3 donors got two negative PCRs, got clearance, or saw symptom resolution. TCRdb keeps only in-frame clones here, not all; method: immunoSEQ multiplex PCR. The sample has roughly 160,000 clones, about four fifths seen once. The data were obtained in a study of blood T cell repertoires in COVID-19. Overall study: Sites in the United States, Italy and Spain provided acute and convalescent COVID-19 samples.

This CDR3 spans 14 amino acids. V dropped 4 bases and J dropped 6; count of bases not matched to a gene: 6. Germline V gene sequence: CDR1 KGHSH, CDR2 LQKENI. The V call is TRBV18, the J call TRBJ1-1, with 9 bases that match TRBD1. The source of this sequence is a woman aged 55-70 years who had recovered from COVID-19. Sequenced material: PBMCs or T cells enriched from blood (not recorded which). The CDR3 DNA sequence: TGTGCCAGCTCACGGGGACAGGGTATCCCTGAAGCTTTCTTT. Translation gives CASSRGQGIPEAFF.